The 22 T cell receptor beta chains in this list originate from one sample, sequenced in a study of CD4 T cells in relation to SARS-CoV-2 and coronaviruses (TCRdb year 2021). Libraries came from the immunoSEQ multiplex PCR assay. Drawn from immuneACCESS, this table holds only the in-frame rearrangements with V and J called that TCRdb kept. Clones are partly lost; checked studies trace under half to an unresolved V gene and leave the rest unexplained. The sample records around 31,000 clones, roughly 76% of which are singletons. The top ten clonotypes cover around 3% of the sample. These receptors are not linked to any known antigen. Sequencing was performed on memory CD4+ T cells from PBMCs, cultured in vitro. This specimen's cell subset or site label, interpreted: memory (non-naive) CD4+ T cells. The source is an adult with COVID-19.

The rearrangement uses TRBV28 and TRBJ2-1; possible D gene TRBD1, 5 bases. CDR1 MDHEN and CDR2 SYDVKM come from the germline V gene. The CDR3 totals 15 residues. V was shortened by 0 bases and J by 0 bases, with 6 bases between the two germline ends. The CDR3 spells CASSLWDNSYNEQFF. In DNA, the CDR3 is TGTGCCAGCAGTTTATGGGACAACTCCTACAATGAGCAGTTCTTC.

CDR3 in amino acids: CASSLERTGELFF. CDR3 bases: TGTGCCAGCAGCTTAGAAAGGACCGGGGAGCTGTTTTTT. The chain combines TRBV11-2 with TRBJ2-2; D not resolved. In germline, CDR1 is SGHAT, CDR2 FQNNGV. The CDR3 is made up of 13 amino acids. V was trimmed by 0 bases and J by 5 bases, leaving 4 bases between them.

J is TRBJ2-4 and V is TRBV28; D uncertain. CDR3 length: 14 amino acids. The V end lost 4 bases, the J end lost 7 bases, and 14 bases lay between the germline ends. The germline V gene has CDR1 MDHEN and CDR2 SYDVKM. The DNA for the CDR3 is TGTGCCAGCAGTTCAGTGGGTGGCAGGAACATTCAGTACTTC. This translates into CASSSVGGRNIQYF.

This clone has a handful of counts. The V gene is TRBV2, the J gene TRBJ2-1, with a tentative D call TRBD2 (5 bases). Deletions cut 3 bases from V and 7 bases from J, with 16 bases between. Germline CDR1 and CDR2: SNHLY and FYNNEI. This CDR3 has 15 amino acids. The CDR3 DNA reads TGTGCCAGCAGTGATCGGCTACCAACTAGTAATGAGCAGTTCTTC. Protein product: CASSDRLPTSNEQFF.

V is TRBV5-4 and J is TRBJ2-3; D is possibly TRBD1 (6 bases). This CDR3 has 16 amino acids. Germline CDR1 reads SGHNT; CDR2 reads YYREEE (reference sequence). Trimming removed 4 bases at V and 3 bases at J, with 18 bases between. The CDR3 region has the DNA TGTGCCAGCAGCAGGGGGTTTTTGAGTAGTACAGATACGCAGTATTTT. This sequence encodes CASSRGFLSSTDTQYF.

The CDR3 region has the DNA TGCGCCAGCCGGGAGGGATACAATGAGCAGTTCTTC. It translates to CASREGYNEQFF. The chain recombines TRBV5-1 with TRBJ2-1; TRBD2 matches 8 bases. This CDR3 region has 12 residues. The trim removed 7 bases at V and 4 bases at J, leaving 1 base unmatched. Germline V lookup: CDR1 SGHRS, CDR2 YFSETQ.

The chain recombines TRBV7-2 with TRBJ1-1; D may be TRBD1 (5 bases). Trimming shortened V by 5 bases and J by 2 bases, and 12 bases separated the two germline ends. The length of the CDR3 is 14 residues. CDR1 is SGHTA, CDR2 FQGNSA, per germline. DNA for the CDR3: TGTGCCAGCAGCGTACAGGCTATAAACACTGAAGCTTTCTTT. Its translation: CASSVQAINTEAFF.

The chain recombines TRBV27 with TRBJ1-5; D gene ambiguous. Germline V CDR1 and CDR2: MNHEY, SMNVEV (reference sequence). V gave up 5 bases and J gave up 3 bases, with 5 bases separating them. The CDR3 has 12 amino acids. DNA for the CDR3: TGTGCCAGCAGTAAACACAATCAGCCCCAGCATTTT. It specifies CASSKHNQPQHF.

The rearrangement uses TRBV6-6 and TRBJ2-3, with 9 bases that match TRBD1. The ends lost 1 base at V and 4 bases at J; junction bases unmatched: 3. The CDR3 has 15 residues. The V gene's germline CDR1 is MNHNY and CDR2 SVGAGI (reference sequence). The CDR3 loop is CASSYLDRGSDTQYF. The CDR3 bases are TGTGCCAGCAGTTACTTGGACAGGGGATCAGATACGCAGTATTTT.

V usage is TRBV27 and J usage is TRBJ2-1; D tentatively fits TRBD1 or TRBD2 (5 bases each). Germline loops: CDR1 MNHEY, CDR2 SMNVEV (reference sequence). The CDR3 runs to 13 residues. The V and J ends lost 6 bases and 9 bases respectively, with 15 bases between them. The CDR3 DNA reads as TGTGCCAGCAGCCAGCTTAGTGGGACTGAGCAGTTCTTC. Protein sequence: CASSQLSGTEQFF.

V usage is TRBV3-1 (or the pseudogene TRBV3-2) and J usage is TRBJ2-5; TRBD1 matches 12 bases. J lost 5 bases, V lost 1 base, and 11 bases had no gene match. The CDR3 loop spans 18 amino acids. Germline V gives CDR1 LGHDT, CDR2 YNNKEL (reference sequence). The CDR3 DNA follows: TGTGCCAGCAGCCAAGTTGGGACAGGGGGCTCGGATTGGGAGACCCAGTACTTC. Its protein product is CASSQVGTGGSDWETQYF.

The V and J genes are TRBV2 and TRBJ1-6; the match to TRBD1 covers 7 bases. Germline V gene data show CDR1 as SNHLY and CDR2 as FYNNEI. This CDR3 region has 15 residues. The J segment lost 3 bases and the V segment lost 5 bases, leaving 4 bases of the junction unmatched. CDR3 in DNA: TGTGCCAGCAGTACGGGACAGAACTATAATTCACCCCTCCACTTT. This translates into CASSTGQNYNSPLHF.

The rearrangement uses TRBV11-2 and TRBJ2-7; D is ambiguous. The V end lost 3 bases, the J end lost 2 bases, and 11 bases lay between the germline ends. The CDR3 is 14 residues long. Germline lookup yields CDR1 SGHAT and CDR2 FQNNGV. For the CDR3, the DNA is TGTGCCAGCAGCTTTACGGCAAGAGCCTACGAGCAGTACTTC. This gives the protein CASSFTARAYEQYF.

CDR3 sequence: CASSQEKGAGANVLTF. As DNA, the CDR3 is TGTGCCAGCAGCCAAGAGAAGGGGGCTGGGGCCAACGTCCTGACTTTC. The J gene is TRBJ2-6, the V gene TRBV14, with D maybe TRBD1 (6 bases). CDR1 and CDR2 (germline): SGHDN, FVKESK. V lost 0 bases, J lost 2 bases, and 8 bases lay in between. The CDR3 length is 16 residues. Full variable domain (missing parts from reference TRBV14 and TRBJ2-6): EAGVTQFPSHSVIEKGQTVTLRCDPISGHDNLYWYRRVMGKEIKFLLHFVKESKQDESGMPNNRFLAERTGGTYSTLKVQPAELEDSGVYFCASSQEKGAGANVLTFGAGSRLTVL.

V gene TRBV24-1 combines with J gene TRBJ2-5, with TRBD2 identical over 10 bases. The CDR3 consists of 16 residues. J was trimmed by 5 bases and V by 3 bases; bases with no gene match: 8. Germline values: CDR1 KGHDR, CDR2 SFDVKD. The CDR3 here is CATSDSGRAVFETQYF. The DNA for the CDR3 is TGTGCCACCAGTGATAGCGGGAGGGCCGTATTTGAGACCCAGTACTTC.

The chain combines TRBV27 with TRBJ1-1; the match to TRBD1 covers 8 bases. V was pared by 4 bases and J by 4 bases, with 2 bases of the junction left unmatched. CDR1 and CDR2 from the germline V gene are MNHEY and SMNVEV (reference sequence). The CDR3 sequence is 13 residues long. For the CDR3, the DNA is TGTGCCAGCAGTTACAGGGGGGGCACTGAAGCTTTCTTT. Its translation: CASSYRGGTEAFF.

This clone was found once. This chain uses TRBV4-3 with TRBJ2-1; the D gene is possibly TRBD2 (6 bases). The germline V and J ends were trimmed by 8 bases and 4 bases, with 24 bases remaining between them. This CDR3 comprises 17 residues. Germline CDR1 is LGHNA and CDR2 is YSLEER. The CDR3 loop is CASSPTGRDSSYNEQFF. The CDR3 region has the DNA TGCGCCAGCTCCCCCACTGGCAGGGACTCTTCATACAATGAGCAGTTCTTC.

The rearrangement links TRBV5-1 to TRBJ2-3, with TRBD2 identical over 8 bases. Unmatched junction bases numbered 14, after V lost 5 bases and J lost 0 bases. Looked up from germline, CDR1 is SGHRS and CDR2 is YFSETQ. The CDR3 consists of 18 residues. In DNA, the CDR3 is TGCGCCAGCAGGCCCGGCTTACTAGCGGTGGATAGCACAGATACGCAGTATTTT. It encodes CASRPGLLAVDSTDTQYF.

The V gene is TRBV15, the J gene TRBJ2-7, with 10 positions matching TRBD1. The CDR3 covers 17 residues. CDR1 and CDR2 (germline): LNHNV, YYDKDF (reference sequence). The trim removed 2 bases at V and 4 bases at J, leaving 11 bases unmatched. In nucleotides, the CDR3 is TGTGCCACCAGCAGATCTGCGGGGGACAGGGGCCGATACGAGCAGTACTTC. Translation gives CATSRSAGDRGRYEQYF.

The chain couples TRBV19 to TRBJ1-2; D is undetermined. Germline values: CDR1 LNHDA, CDR2 SQIVND (reference sequence). This CDR3 is 13 amino acids long. The ends were cut back, 4 bases at V and 7 bases at J, with 13 bases in the middle. As DNA, the CDR3 is TGTGCCAGTAGTAAGGGCCGTGGTCCTGGCTACACCTTC. This translates into CASSKGRGPGYTF. Full variable domain (rest looked up from reference TRBV19 and TRBJ1-2): DGGITQSPKYLFRKEGQNVTLSCEQNLNHDAMYWYRQDPGQGLRLIYYSQIVNDFQKGDIAEGYSVSREKKESFPLTVTSAQKNPTAFYLCASSKGRGPGYTFGSGTRLTVV.

This chain connects TRBV6-2 or TRBV6-3 to TRBJ2-5; D is undetermined. Germline values: CDR1 MNHEY, CDR2 SVGEGT. Trimming removed 2 bases from V and 1 base from J, with 5 bases in between. The length of the CDR3 is 13 residues. The CDR3: CASSYLAQETQYF. Written as DNA, the CDR3 is TGTGCCAGCAGTTACCTTGCCCAAGAGACCCAGTACTTC.

V usage is TRBV6-5 and J usage is TRBJ1-3; 7 bases are shared with TRBD1. The CDR3 totals 15 residues. Germline loops: CDR1 MNHEY, CDR2 SVGAGI. The trim removed 6 bases at V and 0 bases at J, leaving 5 bases unmatched. DNA for the CDR3: TGTGCCAGCAGGGGGGGGACAGCCTCTGGAAACACCATATATTTT. Amino acids: CASRGGTASGNTIYF.